This T cell receptor (beta chain) originates from a study of control samples from healthy donors and cancer patients. TCRdb keeps only in-frame clones here, not all; method: immunoSEQ multiplex PCR. The sample data list some 190,000 clones. Sequenced input: blood. The TCR sequence derives from a woman in her 30s in good health.

The CDR3: CAWGGDWGYTF. The CDR3 DNA sequence: TGTGCCTGGGGAGGGGATTGGGGCTACACCTTC. The chain employs TRBV30 and TRBJ1-2; TRBD1 might be the D (5 bases). The CDR3 consists of 11 residues. CDR1 is GTSNPN, CDR2 SVGIG, per germline (reference sequence). V lost 5 bases to trimming and J lost 8 bases, with 12 bases between them.